What follows describes a single T cell receptor (beta chain). What this receptor recognizes is not known. No much larger clonotype is one base removed from it; base qualities were not supplied. Sequenced on an Illumina HiSeq 1500. The raw public reads went through TCRdb reprocessing: fastp at Q25, MiXCR clone calling, in-frame beta chains kept. Identical CDR3 protein sequences are pooled into one entry, listed with their most common genes and DNA. Present in this sample are 380,000 or so distinct CDR3 sequences, just under 35% of which were seen just once. The ten largest account for less than 15% of the sample. The CDR3 numbers 17 residues from cysteine through phenylalanine. Kept here is only the CDR3 DNA, which spans 51 bases and is read in frame from base 1. V sheds 5 bases and J sheds 0 bases, leaving 20 bases between their ends. Based on the germline V gene, the CDR1 and CDR2 sequences are SNHLY and FYNNEI.

Per the publication, the treatment or condition label means: in vitro stimulation with specific CMV peptide epitopes to enrich CMV-specific T cells. The entry originates in a study of T cell repertoires in cytomegalovirus infection (dated by TCRdb to between 2018 and 2021). In terms of the full investigation: Alongside well-studied HLA-B-restricted epitopes, the peptide stimulations were aimed at recently identified HLA-C-restricted CMV epitopes, whose presentation resists viral immunomodulation. Because public TCR beta signatures pointed to carriage of CMV infection together with the matching HLA type, the HLA type of each donor mattered for the analysis. On the study overall, not on this receptor specifically: Carriers of CMV infection plus the relevant HLA type were discriminated by the cumulative frequency of public TCR beta family members in the study cohort and in an independent 352-donor cohort. The ex vivo response was dominated by HLA-C-restricted CMV-specific TCR beta clonotypes, which also provided the single most frequent clonotype in two of eight donors.

Recombination linked TRBV2 to TRBJ2-7; D gene: possibly TRBD1, on 6 matching bases. The sequenced sample was cultured PBMCs, obtained from culture after CMV antigen stimulation. The origin of this receptor is a human donor in good health (CMV status not recorded). Some clones in this sample may be carry-over from other donors' samples. The CDR3 amino acid sequence is: CASSLTRTDPSSYEQYF. The DNA reads TGTGCCAGCAGTCTCACCCGGACAGACCCGAGCTCCTACGAGCAGTACTTC. When the CDR3 is completed using the reference TRBV2 and TRBJ2-7 genes on either side, the full variable domain is EPEVTQTPSHQVTQMGQEVILRCVPISNHLYFYWYRQILGQKVEFLVSFYNNEISEKSEIFDDQFSVERPDGSNFTLKIRSTKLEDSAMYFCASSLTRTDPSSYEQYFGPGTRLTVT.